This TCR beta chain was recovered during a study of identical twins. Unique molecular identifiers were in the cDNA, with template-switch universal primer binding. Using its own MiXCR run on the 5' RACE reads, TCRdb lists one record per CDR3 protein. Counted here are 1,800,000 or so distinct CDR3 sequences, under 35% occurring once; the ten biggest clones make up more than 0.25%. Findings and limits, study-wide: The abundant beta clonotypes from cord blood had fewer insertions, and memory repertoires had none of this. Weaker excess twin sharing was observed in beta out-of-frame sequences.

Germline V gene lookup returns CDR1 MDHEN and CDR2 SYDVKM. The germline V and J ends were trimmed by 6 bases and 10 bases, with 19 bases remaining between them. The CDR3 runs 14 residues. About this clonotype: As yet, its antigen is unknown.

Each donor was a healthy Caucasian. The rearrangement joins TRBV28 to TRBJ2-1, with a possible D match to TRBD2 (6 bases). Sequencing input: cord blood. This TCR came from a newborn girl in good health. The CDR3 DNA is TGTGCCAGCAGGAGTACCGGGAGCTCCTACGAGCAGTTCTTC. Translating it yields CASRSTGSSYEQFF.